This passage covers 27 T cell receptor beta chains from one sample sequenced in a study of graft-versus-host responses after intestinal transplantation. Here immunoSEQ multiplex PCR was the method, and the copy in TCRdb shows in-frame clones only, minus some. Counted here are just over 40,000 clones, approximately 95% occurring once; the ten biggest clones make up 0.5% to 0.55%. Their specific antigens are unknown. Specimen: unstimulated CD8+ T cells sorted from spleen or lymph node cells, collected before transplant. These receptors were taken from a human donor who was the organ donor for an intestinal transplant.

The V gene is TRBV19, the J gene TRBJ1-6; D may be TRBD1 (5 bases). CDR3 size: 14 residues. V was pared by 6 bases and J by 4 bases, with 10 bases between. Germline V gene data show CDR1 as LNHDA and CDR2 as SQIVND (reference sequence). This CDR3 is CASRMGLYNSPLHF. The CDR3 bases are TGTGCCAGTAGGATGGGACTTTATAATTCACCCCTCCACTTT.

The rearrangement joins TRBV5-8 to TRBJ1-1, with D possibly TRBD1 on 6 matching bases. Germline V gene sequence: CDR1 SGHTS, CDR2 YDEGEE. Trimming pared 0 bases from V and 5 bases from J, leaving 14 bases between. The CDR3 is 15 residues long. CDR3 sequence: CASSLVEGVYTEAFF. CDR3 nucleotides: TGTGCCAGCAGCTTGGTCGAGGGGGTGTATACTGAAGCTTTCTTT.

The CDR3 bases are TGTGCCAGCAGCGTAGCTAGTCCCTCGGGTGAGCAGTTCTTC. The encoded protein is CASSVASPSGEQFF. The genes are TRBV9 and TRBJ2-1; D not certain. Germline V gives CDR1 SGDLS, CDR2 YYNGEE. The V gene lost 0 bases and the J gene lost 9 bases, with 13 bases spanning the gap. The CDR3 is 14 residues long.

The chain links TRBV2 to TRBJ2-7, with D possibly TRBD2 on 5 matching bases. Germline V lookup: CDR1 SNHLY, CDR2 FYNNEI. V was shortened by 3 bases and J by 4 bases, with 13 bases between the two germline ends. This CDR3 is built from 14 residues. CDR3 bases: TGTGCCAGCAGTGACCGGGGAAATGAGTACGAGCAGTACTTC. This translates into CASSDRGNEYEQYF.

The CDR3 loop is CASSARDTMGDTQYF. CDR3 sequence (DNA): TGTGCCAGCAGTGCCCGGGACACGATGGGAGATACGCAGTATTTT. This rearrangement joins TRBV6-1 to TRBJ2-3; D is perhaps TRBD1 (6 bases). V lost 4 bases to trimming and J lost 5 bases, with 16 bases between them. Germline V gene lookup returns CDR1 MNHNS and CDR2 SASEGT. This CDR3 region has 15 residues.

The rearrangement uses TRBV6-4 and TRBJ2-1; 13 nucleotides align to TRBD2. V shed 5 bases and J 8 bases; nucleotides not matched to a gene: 6. Per germline, CDR1 MRHNA and CDR2 SNTAGT. The CDR3 totals 15 residues. The CDR3 spells CASSPTSGGAHEQFF. The CDR3 DNA is TGTGCCAGCAGTCCCACTAGCGGGGGGGCTCATGAGCAGTTCTTC.

The genes are TRBV19 and TRBJ2-2, with 7 bases lining up with TRBD2. The length of the CDR3 is 15 residues. Unmatched junction bases numbered 6, after V lost 3 bases and J lost 5 bases. Germline assignment: CDR1 LNHDA and CDR2 SQIVND (reference sequence). CDR3 region: CASSIGGRGTGELFF. DNA of the CDR3: TGTGCCAGTAGTATCGGAGGGCGGGGGACCGGGGAGCTGTTTTTT.

This chain links TRBV11-3 with TRBJ2-2, with 7 bases identical to TRBD1. V lost 2 bases to trimming and J lost 6 bases; unmatched junction nucleotides: 0. The CDR3 is 13 residues long. The germline gives CDR1 SGHNT, CDR2 YENEEA. This CDR3 is CASSLRGPGELFF. For the CDR3, the DNA is TGTGCCAGCAGCTTAAGGGGGCCCGGGGAGCTGTTTTTT. Using reference TRBV11-3 and TRBJ2-2 for the parts outside the CDR3, the full variable domain is EAGVVQSPRYKIIEKKQPVAFWCNPISGHNTLYWYLQNLGQGPELLIRYENEEAVDDSQLPKDRFSAERLKGVDSTLKIQPAELGDSAVYLCASSLRGPGELFFGEGSRLTVL.

The chain has TRBV7-6 and TRBJ2-7; weak D call: TRBD1 (6 bases). Trimming took 5 bases from V and 2 from J, leaving 13 bases between them. The V gene's germline CDR1 is SGHVS and CDR2 FNYEAQ. The CDR3 sequence is 14 residues long. For the CDR3, the DNA is TGTGCCAGCAGCCCGGGCAGGGGACCCTACGAGCAGTACTTC. Protein sequence: CASSPGRGPYEQYF.

The chain uses TRBV6-1 and TRBJ1-1; D remains ambiguous. CDR1 MNHNS and CDR2 SASEGT come from the germline V gene. The CDR3 has 12 amino acids. Trimming took off 7 bases at V and 1 base at J, with 7 bases between the two ends. The CDR3 sequence is CASKIGNTEAFF. The DNA for the CDR3 is TGTGCCAGCAAAATCGGGAACACTGAAGCTTTCTTT.

The chain carries TRBV7-8 and TRBJ2-6; possibly TRBD2 for D (5 bases). This CDR3 has 18 amino acids. Trimming shortened V by 2 bases and J by 4 bases, and 18 bases separated the two germline ends. Germline loops: CDR1 SGHVS, CDR2 FQNEAQ. The CDR3 spells CASSLPGSMISGANVLTF. The CDR3 nucleotides are TGTGCCAGCAGCTTACCGGGGTCGATGATATCCGGGGCCAACGTCCTGACTTTC.

The chain combines TRBV27 with TRBJ2-7; D is undetermined. Germline values: CDR1 MNHEY, CDR2 SMNVEV (reference sequence). This CDR3 is 13 amino acids long. V was trimmed by 5 bases and J by 4 bases, leaving 12 bases between them. The DNA for the CDR3 is TGTGCCAGCAGTCCGTCGACGGTTTACGAGCAGTACTTC. It is translated as CASSPSTVYEQYF.

This rearrangement joins TRBV6-4 to TRBJ2-1, with TRBD2 matching over 11 bases. Per the germline V gene, CDR1 is MRHNA and CDR2 is SNTAGT. V dropped 3 bases and J dropped 8; count of bases not matched to a gene: 6. This CDR3 has 15 residues. This CDR3 reads CASSEGSGGGDEQFF. The CDR3 coding sequence is TGTGCCAGCAGTGAAGGTAGCGGGGGGGGCGATGAGCAGTTCTTC.

The chain joins TRBV27 to TRBJ2-7; possible D gene TRBD1, 5 bases. Germline values: CDR1 MNHEY, CDR2 SMNVEV (reference sequence). The CDR3 runs 13 residues. V lost 1 base to trimming and J lost 3 bases, with 7 bases between them. The CDR3 region has the DNA TGTGCCAGCAGTTTATTTAGGGGCTACGAGCAGTACTTC. Translated: CASSLFRGYEQYF.

This chain joins TRBV19 and TRBJ2-5, with D tentatively TRBD1 (5 bases). Germline V lookup: CDR1 LNHDA, CDR2 SQIVND (reference sequence). Trimming left V 1 base short and J 4 bases short, with 10 bases between. CDR3 length equals 14 residues. CDR3 bases: TGTGCCAGTAGTATAGTAGGGGAAGTAGAGACCCAGTACTTC. Protein sequence: CASSIVGEVETQYF.

The chain joins TRBV4-1 to TRBJ1-1; tentatively, D is TRBD1 (5 bases). CDR3 length: 16 amino acids. V gave up 1 base and J gave up 2 bases, with 14 bases separating them. Germline V gene data show CDR1 as MGHRA and CDR2 as YSYEKL. The DNA of the CDR3 is TGCGCCAGCAGCCAAGGGCTTTACAGGCCCAACACTGAAGCTTTCTTT. Residues: CASSQGLYRPNTEAFF.

The sample holds a few counts of this clone. The chain has TRBV23-1 and TRBJ1-1; D not certain. TRBV23-1 is reported as an ORF; its role is uncertain. Trimming removed 9 bases at V and 3 bases at J, with 14 bases between. The CDR3 contains 13 residues. DNA for the CDR3: TGCGCCAGTTGGAAGGTTGGTGACACTGAAGCTTTCTTT. This encodes CASWKVGDTEAFF.

The rearrangement links TRBV9 to TRBJ2-7; TRBD2 agrees at 7 bases. Near its end, the DNA agrees better with TRBJ2-5, so the J call may be wrong. Germline V gene sequence: CDR1 SGDLS, CDR2 YYNGEE. This CDR3 comprises 14 residues. The CDR3 is CASSTSGRAETQYF. The CDR3 DNA sequence: TGTGCCAGCAGCACCTCAGGGAGGGCAGAGACCCAGTACTTC.

The V and J genes are TRBV9 and TRBJ2-6; TRBD1 or TRBD2 may be the D gene (6 bases each). Germline V gives CDR1 SGDLS, CDR2 YYNGEE. V dropped 0 bases and J dropped 2 bases, with 12 bases sitting between them. The CDR3 is 17 amino acids. The CDR3 nucleotides read TGTGCCAGCAGCGTAGCAGGGGAGGTAGCTGGGGCCAACGTCCTGACTTTC. Protein sequence: CASSVAGEVAGANVLTF.

Written as DNA, the CDR3 is TGCGCCAGCAGCTCAGACAGTTACCAAGAGACCCAGTACTTC. Its protein product is CASSSDSYQETQYF. The chain combines TRBV5-1 with TRBJ2-5, with a tentative D call TRBD1 (5 bases). Between the trimmed V and J ends, which lost 3 bases and 0 bases, there was a span of 9 bases. This CDR3 has 14 residues. Germline V gene data show CDR1 as SGHRS and CDR2 as YFSETQ.

This chain connects TRBV4-3 to TRBJ1-1; D might be TRBD1 (5 bases). The CDR3 sequence is 15 residues long. V was clipped by 0 bases and J by 2 bases, with 10 bases between them. Germline-derived CDR1 and CDR2 are LGHNA and YSLEER. The DNA for the CDR3 is TGCGCCAGCAGCCAAGACGGGGGGGGAAACACTGAAGCTTTCTTT. Amino acids: CASSQDGGGNTEAFF.

The chain uses TRBV2 and TRBJ2-1; 11 nucleotides align to TRBD2. This CDR3 has 18 residues. CDR1 is SNHLY and CDR2 is FYNNEI in the germline V gene. V lost 4 bases and J lost 4; bases outside the gene matches: 12. The CDR3 reads CASSVLLAGGPEYNEQFF. In DNA form, the CDR3 reads TGTGCCAGCAGTGTACTTTTAGCGGGGGGGCCTGAATACAATGAGCAGTTCTTC.

This clone has a single count. The chain links TRBV4-1 to TRBJ2-2, with D tentatively TRBD2 (5 bases). V was trimmed by 0 bases and J by 6 bases, leaving 14 bases between them. CDR3 length: 16 residues. Germline V CDR1 and CDR2: MGHRA, YSYEKL. The CDR3 coding sequence is TGCGCCAGCAGCCAAGACGGACTCTTCGGAGCCGGGGAGCTGTTTTTT. This gives the protein CASSQDGLFGAGELFF.

J is TRBJ2-1 and V is TRBV5-1; tentatively, D is TRBD1 (5 bases). Trimming shortened V by 1 base and J by 8 bases, and 16 bases separated the two germline ends. Germline loops: CDR1 SGHRS, CDR2 YFSETQ. The CDR3 runs 15 residues. The CDR3 nucleotides are TGCGCCAGCAGCTTGACCCCAGGGTTTGGCGATGAGCAGTTCTTC. This sequence encodes CASSLTPGFGDEQFF.

The gene calls are TRBV25-1 and TRBJ2-1, with no clear D. CDR1 is MGHDK, CDR2 SYGVNS, per germline. With 3 bases removed from V and 8 bases from J, the gap between germline ends came to 17 bases. The CDR3 runs 15 residues. CDR3 coding DNA: TGTGCCAGCAGTGATTATGTAGCATATGGCGATGAGCAGTTCTTC. Its translation: CASSDYVAYGDEQFF. The full variable domain, its missing parts supplied by reference TRBV25-1 and TRBJ2-1, is EADIYQTPRYLVIGTGKKITLECSQTMGHDKMYWYQQDPGMELHLIHYSYGVNSTEKGDLSSESTVSRIRTEHFPLTLESARPSHTSQYLCASSDYVAYGDEQFFGPGTRLTVL.

The chain links TRBV7-9 to TRBJ1-4; D may be TRBD1 (6 bases). Deletions cut 3 bases from V and 1 base from J, with 9 bases between. The CDR3 spans 15 residues. CDR1 and CDR2 (germline): SEHNR, FQNEAQ (reference sequence). This chain's CDR3 is CASSLIQGTNEKLFF. The CDR3 nucleotides are TGTGCCAGCAGCTTGATACAGGGAACTAATGAAAAACTGTTTTTT.

This clone was detected once. The chain is built from TRBV27 and TRBJ2-7; 7 bases agree with TRBD1. J was trimmed by 3 bases and V by 4 bases; bases with no gene match: 12. The CDR3 runs to 16 residues. Germline V gene lookup returns CDR1 MNHEY and CDR2 SMNVEV (reference sequence). CDR3 nucleotides: TGTGCCAGCAGTTCCACTCGACAGGGCTACGTCTACGAGCAGTACTTC. Translation gives CASSSTRQGYVYEQYF.